Listed here is a single T cell receptor (beta chain). V gave up 5 bases and J gave up 4 bases; unmatched junction bases: 5. The CDR3 sequence is 15 residues long. The germline CDR1 and CDR2 sequences are MNHEY and SVGAGI. Sequencing was performed with immunoSEQ multiplex PCR; in TCRdb, only in-frame clones are kept and a portion is missing. The sample holds approximately 100,000 clones, approximately 90% seen once. This sample is part of a study of control samples from healthy donors and cancer patients. The chain links TRBV6-5 to TRBJ2-1, with 10 bases lining up with TRBD2. The TCR originated in a woman aged 45 to 65 in good health. Sequencing was done on a sample of blood. In nucleotides, the CDR3 is TGTGCCAGCAGTCCCGGGACTAGCGAGTACAATGAGCAGTTCTTC. Its protein product is CASSPGTSEYNEQFF.